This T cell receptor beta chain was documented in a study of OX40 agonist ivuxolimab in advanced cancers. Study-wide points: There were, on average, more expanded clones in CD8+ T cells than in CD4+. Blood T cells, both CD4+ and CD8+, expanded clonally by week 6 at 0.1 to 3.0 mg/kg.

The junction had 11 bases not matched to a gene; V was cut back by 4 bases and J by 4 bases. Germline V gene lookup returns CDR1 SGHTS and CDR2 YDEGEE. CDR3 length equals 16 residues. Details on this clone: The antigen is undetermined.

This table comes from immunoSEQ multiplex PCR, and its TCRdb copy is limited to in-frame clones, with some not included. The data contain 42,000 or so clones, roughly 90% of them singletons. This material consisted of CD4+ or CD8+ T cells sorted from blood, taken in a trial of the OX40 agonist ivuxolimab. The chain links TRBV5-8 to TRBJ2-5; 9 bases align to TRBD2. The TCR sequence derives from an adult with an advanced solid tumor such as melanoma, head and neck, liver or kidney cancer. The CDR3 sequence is CASSTAWRGGGETQYF. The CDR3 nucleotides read TGTGCCAGCAGCACCGCCTGGCGGGGGGGTGGAGAGACCCAGTACTTC.